One sample yielded the 18 T cell receptor beta chains listed below, sequenced in a study of blood T cell repertoires in COVID-19. Method: immunoSEQ multiplex PCR; TCRdb's copy keeps in-frame clones and lacks some. The sample gives over 80,000 clones, about 86% of which show up once; more than 1% is in the top ten. The sample consisted of peripheral blood. These receptor sequences come from a man older than 75 with active or convalescent COVID-19.

The rearrangement joins TRBV7-9 to TRBJ2-1; 9 nucleotides align to TRBD1. The V gene end was trimmed by 6 bases and the J gene end by 4 bases; junction bases not matched to a gene: 7. The CDR3 sequence is 15 residues long. CDR1 SEHNR and CDR2 FQNEAQ come from the germline V gene (reference sequence). The DNA for the CDR3 is TGTGCCAGCAGATGGACAGGGGCGGCGTACAATGAGCAGTTCTTC. Protein sequence: CASRWTGAAYNEQFF.

The chain joins TRBV25-1 to TRBJ1-1; weak D call: TRBD1 (5 bases). The germline V gene has CDR1 MGHDK and CDR2 SYGVNS. V was trimmed by 6 bases and J by 0 bases, leaving 8 bases between them. The length of the CDR3 is 13 residues. Here the CDR3 reads CASSAGLNTEAFF. CDR3 nucleotide sequence: TGTGCCAGCAGCGCGGGACTGAACACTGAAGCTTTCTTT.

This chain connects TRBV7-3 to TRBJ2-7; 9 bases agree with TRBD1. The germline CDR1 and CDR2 sequences are SGHTA and FQGTGA. The CDR3 spans 18 residues. The J segment lost 3 bases and the V segment lost 5 bases, leaving 17 bases of the junction unmatched. This CDR3 reads CASSPRPWGDRANYEQYF. The CDR3 nucleotides read TGTGCCAGCAGCCCCCGCCCATGGGGGGACAGGGCAAACTACGAGCAGTACTTC. Variable domain in full (rest from reference TRBV7-3 and TRBJ2-7): GAGVSQTPSNKVTEKGKYVELRCDPISGHTALYWYRQSLGQGPEFLIYFQGTGAADDSGLPNDRFFAVRPEGSVSTLKIQRTERGDSAVYLCASSPRPWGDRANYEQYFGPGTRLTVT.

The gene calls are TRBV14 and TRBJ2-2; 13 bases are shared with TRBD2. CDR1 and CDR2 from the germline V gene are SGHDN and FVKESK. CDR3 length equals 16 residues. Unmatched junction bases numbered 4, after V lost 5 bases and J lost 4 bases. CDR3 bases: TGTGCCAGCAGCAGGACTAGCGGGAGAAGCACCGGGGAGCTGTTTTTT. Translated, it gives CASSRTSGRSTGELFF.

J is TRBJ2-7 and V is TRBV24-1; 7 bases fit TRBD2. This CDR3 region has 18 residues. V shed 6 bases and J 2 bases; nucleotides not matched to a gene: 18. Looked up from germline, CDR1 is KGHDR and CDR2 is SFDVKD. For the CDR3, the DNA is TGTGCCACCAGTCCACCGGAATCTAGCGGTAGGCGTCCCTACGAGCAGTACTTC. It encodes CATSPPESSGRRPYEQYF.

The chain combines TRBV4-2 with TRBJ2-5; 15 positions match TRBD2. After removal of 3 bases from V and 5 bases from J, the junction contained 1 base not matched to a gene. The germline V gene encodes CDR1 LGHNA and CDR2 YNFKEQ. CDR3 size: 15 residues. Here the CDR3 reads CASSHGLAGGETQYF. The CDR3 DNA reads TGTGCCAGCAGCCACGGACTAGCGGGAGGGGAGACCCAGTACTTC.

This sequence joins TRBV9 and TRBJ2-1, with 9 bases that match TRBD2. The CDR3 loop spans 15 amino acids. Trimming took 4 bases from V and 7 from J; bases not matched to a gene: 9. The germline V gene encodes CDR1 SGDLS and CDR2 YYNGEE. CDR3 nucleotide sequence: TGTGCCAGCAGCCAAGCGGGAGGATGGGAAAATGAGCAGTTCTTC. It codes for CASSQAGGWENEQFF. Based on the CDR3 plus reference TRBV9 and TRBJ2-1, the full variable domain is DSGVTQTPKHLITATGQRVTLRCSPRSGDLSVYWYQQSLDQGLQFLIQYYNGEERAKGNILERFSAQQFPDLHSELNLSSLELGDSALYFCASSQAGGWENEQFFGPGTRLTVL.

This sequence joins TRBV5-1 and TRBJ2-7; 7 bases match TRBD2. The junction had 8 bases not matched to a gene; V was cut back by 8 bases and J by 0 bases. CDR3 length: 14 residues. CDR1 is SGHRS and CDR2 is YFSETQ in the germline V gene. In nucleotides, the CDR3 is TGCGCCAGTAGAATACCGGGAGGCTCCTACGAGCAGTACTTC. Translation gives CASRIPGGSYEQYF.

V gene TRBV28 combines with J gene TRBJ2-1, with D tentatively TRBD2 (6 bases). The CDR3 runs to 16 residues. V gave up 2 bases and J gave up 5 bases, with 16 bases separating them. Per the germline V gene, CDR1 is MDHEN and CDR2 is SYDVKM. This CDR3 reads CASSLPLGAGNNEQFF. CDR3 coding DNA: TGTGCCAGCAGTTTACCGCTCGGGGCGGGAAACAATGAGCAGTTCTTC.

The genes are TRBV6-5 and TRBJ1-5, with TRBD1 matching over 7 bases. Germline V gene sequence: CDR1 MNHEY, CDR2 SVGAGI. The CDR3 contains 15 residues. The V segment lost 6 bases and the J segment 5 bases; nucleotides outside the gene matches: 10. The CDR3 spells CASSQDRVQDQPQHF. The CDR3 DNA reads TGTGCCAGCAGCCAAGACAGGGTCCAGGATCAGCCCCAGCATTTT.

In nucleotides, the CDR3 is TGTGCCAGCAGTGCCCAAGAGCTACCACAGACCCAGTACTTC. Translating gives CASSAQELPQTQYF. The V and J genes are TRBV6-2 or TRBV6-3 and TRBJ2-5; D ambiguous. The CDR3 is 14 amino acids. Per the germline V gene, CDR1 is MNHEY and CDR2 is SVGEGT. Trimming shortened V by 5 bases and J by 6 bases, and 16 bases separated the two germline ends.

The chain employs TRBV24-1 and TRBJ1-2; 8 bases align to TRBD1. Germline CDR1 and CDR2: KGHDR and SFDVKD. Trimming cost V 3 bases and J 4 bases; bases outside gene matches: 6. The CDR3 loop spans 15 amino acids. Here the CDR3 reads CATSDQGARSYGYTF. The CDR3 bases are TGTGCCACCAGTGATCAGGGGGCGCGAAGCTATGGCTACACCTTC.

The chain employs TRBV19 and TRBJ1-1; D call uncertain. The V end was cut by 3 bases, the J end by 2 bases, with 13 bases between. Germline V lookup: CDR1 LNHDA, CDR2 SQIVND (reference sequence). The CDR3 loop spans 15 amino acids. The CDR3 DNA reads TGTGCCAGTAGTATGGCTGGAGGAATTAACACTGAAGCTTTCTTT. Protein: CASSMAGGINTEAFF.

This rearrangement joins TRBV29-1 to TRBJ2-1, with a tentative D call TRBD2 (5 bases). The germline V gene has CDR1 SQVTM and CDR2 ANQGSEA. V lost 4 bases to trimming and J lost 1 base, with 8 bases between them. There are 13 residues in the CDR3. CDR3: CSVAQRSYNEQFF. For the CDR3, the DNA is TGCAGCGTTGCTCAGCGGTCCTACAATGAGCAGTTCTTC.

The CDR3 DNA reads as TGTGCCAGCAGTTACGGGACAGGGGGAGTATGGCCCCAGCATTTT. Protein: CASSYGTGGVWPQHF. V gene TRBV6-5 combines with J gene TRBJ1-5, with 11 bases fitting TRBD1. The V gene end was trimmed by 2 bases and the J gene end by 9 bases; junction bases not matched to a gene: 6. The CDR3 has 15 amino acids. CDR1 is MNHEY, CDR2 SVGAGI, per germline.

This clone is a singleton in its sample. The V call is TRBV9, the J call TRBJ1-1; 11 bases line up with TRBD1. This CDR3 comprises 15 residues. Trimming took 4 bases from V and 4 from J; bases not matched to a gene: 6. Germline V CDR1 and CDR2: SGDLS, YYNGEE. The CDR3 nucleotides read TGTGCCAGCAGCTCAGGGACAGGGGGGTCCACTGAAGCTTTCTTT. Amino acid sequence: CASSSGTGGSTEAFF.

Note on this clone: At one of its ends the junction is not consistent with the germline gene, which may arise from a read error. This chain connects TRBV13 to TRBJ1-1; perhaps TRBD1 as D (5 bases). The CDR3 is 13 residues long. Looked up from germline, CDR1 is PRHDT and CDR2 is FYEKMQ (reference sequence). CDR3 nucleotides: TGTGTCAGCAGCTTTGGGGCCTCGGCTGAAGCTTTCTTT. Its translation: CVSSFGASAEAFF.

V gene TRBV5-5 combines with J gene TRBJ1-2; D remains ambiguous. Germline V gene sequence: CDR1 SGHKS, CDR2 YYEKEE (reference sequence). CDR3 length: 16 residues. The V end lost 1 base, the J end lost 8 bases, and 21 bases lay between the germline ends. In nucleotides, the CDR3 is TGTGCCAGCAGCTTGTTTTTATTCGGGTCGCTTGAAGGCTACACCTTC. Translating gives CASSLFLFGSLEGYTF.